These 4 T cell receptor beta chains came from one sample sequenced in a study of monozygotic twins with inflammatory bowel disease. From the 5' RACE reads, TCRdb lists one entry per CDR3 protein and no DNA. The repertoire table contains 330,000 or so distinct CDR3 sequences. The sample consisted of blood. The receptors stem from a human donor with ulcerative colitis or Crohn's disease, or a healthy co-twin of an affected twin (not recorded which).

The chain couples TRBV6-5 to TRBJ2-7; absent DNA, TCRdb's TRBD1 call cannot be checked. Germline CDR1 and CDR2: MNHEY and SVGAGI. The length of the CDR3 is 19 residues. The CDR3 sequence: CASSYSPPGVAGFPYEQYF.

V gene TRBV5-6 combines with J gene TRBJ1-1; TCRdb indicates TRBD1, and absent DNA this call remains unverified. This CDR3 has 14 amino acids. The germline V gene encodes CDR1 SGHDT and CDR2 YYEEEE. The CDR3: CATREDGGDTEAFF.

V and J are TRBV20-1 and TRBJ2-1; TCRdb names TRBD2, which stays unverified in the absence of DNA. This CDR3 contains 14 residues. Germline CDR1 and CDR2: DFQATT and SNEGSKA (reference sequence). CDR3 protein: CSAREREYYNEQFF.

The chain recombines TRBV12-3 or TRBV12-4 with TRBJ1-2; TCRdb's assignment of TRBD1 cannot be checked, as there is no DNA. This CDR3 has 14 amino acids. The CDR3 region is CASSSGQSAGGYTF.